This T cell receptor beta chain derives from a study of cytomegalovirus exposure and HLA in healthy donors. PCR involved 60 Vbeta and 13 Jbeta primers. Data came from immunoSEQ multiplex PCR; TCRdb stores just in-frame clones and leaves some out. Found here are around 160,000 clones, about 83% of them singletons; the top ten hold less than 15%. The CDR3 runs 14 residues. V lost 3 bases and J lost 7, with 12 bases in between. The V gene's germline CDR1 is KGHSH and CDR2 LQKENI. The gene calls are TRBV18 and TRBJ1-4, with D unclear. This clonotype was obtained from a middle-aged man in good health and CMV-seropositive. The sequencing input was PBMCs. The CDR3 sequence: CASSPAVEGEKLFF. Written as DNA, the CDR3 is TGTGCCAGCTCACCGGCAGTCGAGGGTGAAAAACTGTTTTTT.